The TCR beta chain under discussion was sequenced for a study of beta chain features in type 1 diabetes. As for the study in general: Healthy donors resembled patients in age, gender and cell yields.

General study findings and limits: Type 1 diabetes patients had VDJ junctions that carried fewer insertions and more deletions. Significant though moderate, a shortening of TCRB CDR3s appeared in all four CD4+ subsets of Type 1 diabetes patients. Patients and controls would be equally affected if PCR favored shorter templates.

Expressed TCRB transcripts got sequenced, as all isolated RNA was reverse transcribed. Sequencing was performed with immunoSEQ multiplex PCR; in TCRdb, only in-frame clones are kept and a portion is missing. The table has 250,000 to 300,000 clones, roughly 25% seen once. The ends lost 7 bases at V and 8 bases at J; junction bases unmatched: 11. This CDR3 region has 13 residues. Germline lookup yields CDR1 SQVTM and CDR2 ANQGSEA. This clone was seen a few times. What it binds is not known. Via CD45RO/CCR7/CD25/CD127/CD95/CD27, cells of the CD4+ naive, central memory, regulatory and stem cell-like memory subsets were sorted.

The specimen was naive CD4+ T cells from blood. This chain uses TRBV29-1 with TRBJ1-5; 7 positions agree with TRBD1. The clonotype originates from a woman aged 25 to 39 with type 1 diabetes. CDR3 in DNA: TGCAGCGCGTGGGACAGCCCCTCGGAGCCCCAGCATTTT. Protein sequence: CSAWDSPSEPQHF.